This record concerns one T cell receptor (beta chain) sequence. In the original analysis: Reference gene primer amplification in the assay estimated nucleated cell counts. TCRdb's copy holds only in-frame clones and misses some; the assay was immunoSEQ multiplex PCR. V, J and clone size derive from that table, while D and trimming were established from the DNA sequence. The table includes 150,000 to 200,000 clones, 80% detected once. The data are from a study of blood T cell repertoires in COVID-19. Study in general: Sites in the United States, Italy and Spain provided acute and convalescent COVID-19 samples. Sample material is recorded as cDNA or gDNA derived from T cells, B-cell-depleted T cells, or PBMCs.

V was pared by 4 bases and J by 7 bases, with 4 bases of the junction left unmatched. Germline V CDR1 and CDR2: SGHTA, FQGTGA. The CDR3 extends over 13 amino acids. The gene calls are TRBV7-3 and TRBJ2-7; 10 nucleotides line up with TRBD1. Sequencing was done on a sample of peripheral blood. The origin of this receptor is a man in his sixties with acute or convalescent COVID-19. CDR3 region: CASSWGQGKEQYF. In DNA form, the CDR3 reads TGTGCCAGCAGCTGGGGACAGGGGAAGGAGCAGTACTTC.